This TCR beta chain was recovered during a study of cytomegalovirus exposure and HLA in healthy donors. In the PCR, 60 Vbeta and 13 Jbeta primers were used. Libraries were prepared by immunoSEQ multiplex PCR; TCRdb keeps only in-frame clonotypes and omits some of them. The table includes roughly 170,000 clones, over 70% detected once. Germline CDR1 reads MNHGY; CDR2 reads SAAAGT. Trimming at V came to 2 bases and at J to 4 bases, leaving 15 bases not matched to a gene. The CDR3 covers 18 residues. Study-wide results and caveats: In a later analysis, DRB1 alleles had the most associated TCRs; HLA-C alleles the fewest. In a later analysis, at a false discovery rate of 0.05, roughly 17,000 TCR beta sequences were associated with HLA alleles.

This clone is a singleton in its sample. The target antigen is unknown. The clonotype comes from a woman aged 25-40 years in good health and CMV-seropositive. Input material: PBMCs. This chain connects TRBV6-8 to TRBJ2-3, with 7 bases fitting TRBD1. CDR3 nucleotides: TGTGCCAGCAGTTACGAGCGGTCTGAGGGGGCCTGTGCAGATACGCAGTATTTT. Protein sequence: CASSYERSEGACADTQYF.